Sequencing of this T cell receptor (beta chain) was carried out in a study of cytomegalovirus exposure and HLA in healthy donors. Profiled with immunoSEQ multiplex PCR; TCRdb holds only in-frame clones, not every one. Here the sample spans about 88,000 clones, less than 90% being singletons. The study's findings and limits: Most TCR sequences were rare, but some public TCRs occurred in many donors. A few CMV-associated chains were confirmed in vitro to be specific for CMV antigens. Diagnosis of cytomegalovirus status made by the classifier reportedly showed high specificity and sensitivity.

Germline CDR1 is SGHDT and CDR2 is YYEEEE. The CDR3 has 14 amino acids. J gave up 4 bases and V 3 bases, and 3 bases lay outside the gene matches. About this clone: Its antigen is not identified.

This sequence was found in a young woman in good health and CMV-seropositive. The chain couples TRBV5-6 to TRBJ2-2; 7 bases agree with TRBD1. Sequencing was done on a sample of PBMCs. This chain's CDR3 is CASSSGQLTGELFF. The DNA of the CDR3 is TGTGCCAGCAGCTCGGGACAGCTCACCGGGGAGCTGTTTTTT.